This T cell receptor (beta chain) was observed in a study of blood T cell repertoires in COVID-19. Overall study: From T cells, B-cell-depleted T cells, or PBMCs came the material, which was cDNA or gDNA.

In the study's own analysis: Amplification with reference gene primers provided the estimates of nucleated cell counts. Sequencing was performed with immunoSEQ multiplex PCR; in TCRdb, only in-frame clones are kept and a portion is missing. From that table come the V and J calls and clone size; the DNA was used to work out D and trimming. This sample has 150,000 to 200,000 clones, with 65% to 80% found just once. Germline CDR1 and CDR2: MDHEN and SYDVKM. V was clipped by 6 bases and J by 2 bases, with 10 bases between them. This CDR3 has 14 amino acids. In assigning cohorts, the study relied on participant-reported clinical history.

The TCR was taken from a woman between 45 and 60 years old with acute COVID-19. V gene TRBV28 combines with J gene TRBJ2-2; D remains ambiguous. Sample: PBMCs or T cells enriched from blood (not recorded which). The CDR3 loop reads CASRLGLNTGELFF. The CDR3 DNA is TGTGCCAGCAGACTTGGGCTTAACACCGGGGAGCTGTTTTTT.